These 23 T cell receptor beta chains came from one sample sequenced in a study of technical replicates of blood from several donors (dated by TCRdb to 2016 to 2017). Receptor amplification or capture employed the immunoSEQ multiplex PCR assay. TCRdb provides this immuneACCESS table in a form limited to in-frame rearrangements. Some clones are lacking; in checked studies, under half of them reflect an unresolved V gene, and why the rest are absent is not known. Across this sample there are 65,000 to 95,000 clones, with under 95% seen only once. The ten biggest clones cover roughly 0.25% of the sample. The sample consisted of T cells isolated from PBMCs. Receptors originate from a human donor in good health.

With regard to this clone: At one end, the junction sequence differs from germline, possibly due to a read error. The chain employs TRBV30 and TRBJ1-1; D is unresolved. Germline CDR1 reads GTSNPN; CDR2 reads SVGIG (reference sequence). The CDR3 has 15 amino acids. The CDR3 loop reads CAWRFKTIPNAEAFF. CDR3 sequence (DNA): TGTGCCTGGAGATTTAAGACAATCCCGAACGCTGAAGCTTTCTTT.

This sequence joins TRBV2 and TRBJ1-1; D gene uncertain. Per the germline V gene, CDR1 is SNHLY and CDR2 is FYNNEI. This CDR3 has 12 amino acids. The V end lost 10 bases, the J end lost 1 base, and 10 bases lay between the germline ends. The CDR3 loop reads CATANTNTEAFF. Here the CDR3 DNA reads TGTGCCACCGCTAATACGAACACTGAAGCTTTCTTT.

The chain uses TRBV4-1 and TRBJ2-1; the match to TRBD1 covers 9 bases. V lost 2 bases and J lost 5; bases outside the gene matches: 10. This CDR3 is 17 amino acids long. Germline CDR1 MGHRA, CDR2 YSYEKL. CDR3 nucleotide sequence: TGCGCCAGCAGCCAAAATAGCAGACAGGGGGGCCACAATGAGCAGTTCTTC. Translated, it gives CASSQNSRQGGHNEQFF.

The chain recombines TRBV30 with TRBJ1-2, with D possibly TRBD1 on 6 matching bases. The CDR3 is 15 residues long. Germline lookup yields CDR1 GTSNPN and CDR2 SVGIG (reference sequence). Trimming stripped 4 bases from V and 0 bases from J, with 15 bases between. CDR3 loop: CAWKQGKLSNYGYTF. The CDR3 coding sequence is TGTGCCTGGAAACAGGGCAAACTCTCTAACTATGGCTACACCTTC.

This clone was counted once. The chain has TRBV13 and TRBJ2-7; TRBD2 matches 7 bases. The CDR3 has 14 amino acids. CDR1 PRHDT and CDR2 FYEKMQ come from the germline V gene (reference sequence). Unmatched junction bases numbered 3, after V lost 4 bases and J lost 0 bases. CDR3 region: CASSSRLASYEQYF. The CDR3, as DNA: TGTGCCAGCAGCTCAAGACTAGCCTCCTACGAGCAGTACTTC.

The chain uses TRBV2 and TRBJ2-6, with 12 bases lining up with TRBD1. Germline V gene lookup returns CDR1 SNHLY and CDR2 FYNNEI. V was pared by 5 bases and J by 3 bases, with 11 bases of the junction left unmatched. There are 19 residues in the CDR3. The CDR3 DNA sequence: TGTGCCAGCAGTATCCCGGGACAGGGGGCGTTCGGTGGGGCCAACGTCCTGACTTTC. Translating it yields CASSIPGQGAFGGANVLTF.

The chain couples TRBV28 to TRBJ1-4, with TRBD1 identical over 8 bases. Germline CDR1 reads MDHEN; CDR2 reads SYDVKM. The CDR3 contains 17 residues. V shed 4 bases and J 5 bases; nucleotides not matched to a gene: 12. CDR3 amino acids: CASSSLHRTGLNEKLFF. DNA of the CDR3: TGTGCCAGCAGTTCTCTCCATCGGACAGGGTTAAATGAAAAACTGTTTTTT.

The gene calls are TRBV5-5 and TRBJ2-3; D is uncertain. The CDR3 extends over 12 amino acids. Germline assignment: CDR1 SGHKS and CDR2 YYEKEE (reference sequence). The ends were cut back, 3 bases at V and 3 bases at J, with 5 bases in the middle. The CDR3 here is CASSSSTDTQYF. As DNA, the CDR3 is TGTGCCAGCAGCTCGAGTACAGATACGCAGTATTTT. The full variable domain, completed using reference TRBV5-5 and TRBJ2-3, is DAGVTQSPTHLIKTRGQQVTLRCSPISGHKSVSWYQQVLGQGPQFIFQYYEKEERGRGNFPDRFSARQFPNYSSELNVNALLLGDSALYLCASSSSTDTQYFGPGTRLTVL.

This rearrangement joins TRBV7-9 to TRBJ2-7; possibly TRBD2 for D (6 bases). Germline V gives CDR1 SEHNR, CDR2 FQNEAQ (reference sequence). This CDR3 region has 14 residues. V lost 5 bases to trimming and J lost 0 bases, with 11 bases between them. CDR3 residues: CASSPGGTSYEQYF. The CDR3 nucleotides are TGTGCCAGCAGCCCAGGCGGGACCTCCTACGAGCAGTACTTC. Together with reference TRBV7-9 and TRBJ2-7, the CDR3 gives the full variable domain: DTGVSQNPRHKITKRGQNVTFRCDPISEHNRLYWYRQTLGQGPEFLTYFQNEAQLEKSRLLSDRFSAERPKGSFSTLEIQRTEQGDSAMYLCASSPGGTSYEQYFGPGTRLTVT.

Only a few counts were recorded for this clone. J is TRBJ1-6 and V is TRBV27; the match to TRBD1 covers 10 bases. Germline lookup yields CDR1 MNHEY and CDR2 SMNVEV (reference sequence). The CDR3 loop spans 14 amino acids. The J segment lost 10 bases and the V segment lost 3 bases, leaving 3 bases of the junction unmatched. CDR3 residues: CASSFGQGGSPLHF. The CDR3 bases are TGTGCCAGCAGTTTCGGACAGGGGGGCTCACCCCTCCACTTT.

This chain uses TRBV5-8 with TRBJ2-2, with D perhaps matching TRBD1 (6 bases). The CDR3 totals 16 residues. The V gene lost 0 bases and the J gene lost 1 base, with 10 bases spanning the gap. Germline CDR1 and CDR2: SGHTS and YDEGEE. The CDR3 DNA sequence: TGTGCCAGCAGCTTGGGGACAGCTTTGAACACCGGGGAGCTGTTTTTT. It specifies CASSLGTALNTGELFF.

The chain carries TRBV5-4 and TRBJ2-6, with 7 nucleotides matching TRBD2. From germline, CDR1 is SGHNT and CDR2 YYREEE (reference sequence). CDR3 size: 16 residues. V shed 5 bases and J 0 bases; nucleotides not matched to a gene: 5. Here the CDR3 DNA reads TGTGCCAGCAGAAGCGGGGCCTACTCTGGGGCCAACGTCCTGACTTTC. It translates to CASRSGAYSGANVLTF.

In nucleotides, the CDR3 is TGTGCCAGCAGTGAATGGGTCGGGAGTGGGTACGAGCAGTACTTC. Translation: CASSEWVGSGYEQYF. The V and J genes are TRBV25-1 and TRBJ2-5, with D perhaps TRBD2 (6 bases). The DNA matches TRBJ2-7 better at its end, which makes the J call doubtful. Germline-derived CDR1 and CDR2 are MGHDK and SYGVNS. CDR3 length: 15 amino acids.

The chain uses TRBV28 and TRBJ1-5; D is undetermined. The germline V gene has CDR1 MDHEN and CDR2 SYDVKM. The CDR3 consists of 16 residues. V dropped 1 base and J dropped 6 bases, with 16 bases sitting between them. CDR3 loop: CASSLYLQVNIQPQHF. CDR3 in DNA: TGTGCCAGCAGTTTATATCTCCAGGTCAATATTCAGCCCCAGCATTTT.

The J gene is TRBJ1-1, the V gene TRBV7-9; D is possibly TRBD1 (5 bases). The germline V gene has CDR1 SEHNR and CDR2 FQNEAQ (reference sequence). This CDR3 region has 17 residues. The germline V and J ends were trimmed by 2 bases and 0 bases, with 16 bases remaining between them. Here the CDR3 DNA reads TGTGCCAGCAGCTTAAAATCGGGGGTCCCGATGAACACTGAAGCTTTCTTT. Amino acid sequence: CASSLKSGVPMNTEAFF.

This sequence joins TRBV2 and TRBJ1-1; D gene uncertain. V lost 4 bases, J lost 0 bases, and 6 bases lay in between. This CDR3 has 13 amino acids. Per germline, CDR1 SNHLY and CDR2 FYNNEI. CDR3 in DNA: TGTGCCAGCAGTGTTGAGGTGAACACTGAAGCTTTCTTT. Residues: CASSVEVNTEAFF.

The chain couples TRBV6-5 to TRBJ2-7; 7 nucleotides agree with TRBD1. CDR1 and CDR2 from the germline V gene are MNHEY and SVGAGI. The V gene end was trimmed by 2 bases and the J gene end by 5 bases; junction bases not matched to a gene: 3. There are 13 residues in the CDR3. Written as DNA, the CDR3 is TGTGCCAGCAGTTACCGAGACAGGGACGAGCAGTACTTC. It specifies CASSYRDRDEQYF.

The rearrangement uses TRBV30 and TRBJ1-2, with D possibly being TRBD1 (5 bases). Germline V gene lookup returns CDR1 GTSNPN and CDR2 SVGIG (reference sequence). Trimming pared 1 base from V and 4 bases from J, leaving 13 bases between. The CDR3 has 14 amino acids. Here the CDR3 DNA reads TGTGCCTGGAGTGCAGGGTTTTCATCCTATGGCTACACCTTC. Amino acids: CAWSAGFSSYGYTF.

The V gene is TRBV29-1, the J gene TRBJ2-1, with TRBD1 matching over 7 bases. Germline assignment: CDR1 SQVTM and CDR2 ANQGSEA. This CDR3 has 14 amino acids. Losses at the gene ends were 5 bases for V and 0 bases for J; bases not matched to a gene: 4. This CDR3 reads CSVWSGGSYNEQFF. For the CDR3, the DNA is TGCAGCGTTTGGTCAGGGGGCTCCTACAATGAGCAGTTCTTC.

The chain recombines TRBV28 with TRBJ1-6; 8 positions match TRBD1. Trimming removed 5 bases from V and 10 bases from J; junction bases left unmatched: 7. Germline CDR1 MDHEN, CDR2 SYDVKM. The CDR3 sequence is 14 residues long. The CDR3 reads CASSQGARVSPLHF. CDR3 DNA sequence: TGTGCCAGCAGTCAGGGGGCGCGGGTCTCACCCCTCCACTTT. Combining the CDR3 with reference TRBV28 and TRBJ1-6 gives the whole variable domain DVKVTQSSRYLVKRTGEKVFLECVQDMDHENMFWYRQDPGLGLRLIYFSYDVKMKEKGDIPEGYSVSREKKERFSLILESASTNQTSMYLCASSQGARVSPLHFGNGTRLTVT.

V is TRBV6-1 and J is TRBJ2-7, with a weak D call TRBD1 (5 bases). Per the germline V gene, CDR1 is MNHNS and CDR2 is SASEGT. The CDR3 length is 12 residues. The germline V and J ends were trimmed by 5 bases and 5 bases, with 10 bases remaining between them. CDR3: CASSPQGHEQYF. The CDR3 nucleotides read TGTGCCAGCAGTCCCCAGGGCCACGAGCAGTACTTC.

This rearrangement joins TRBV6-5 to TRBJ2-3, with 12 bases identical to TRBD2. With 2 bases clipped from V and 3 bases from J, the junction kept 3 bases outside the gene matches. CDR1 is MNHEY, CDR2 SVGAGI, per germline. The CDR3 is 16 amino acids. CDR3 in amino acids: CASSYLAGGMTDTQYF. Written as DNA, the CDR3 is TGTGCCAGCAGTTACCTAGCGGGAGGGATGACAGATACGCAGTATTTT.

The rearrangement joins TRBV12-5 to TRBJ2-3, with D perhaps TRBD1 (5 bases). The CDR3 is 22 amino acids. CDR1 and CDR2 from the germline V gene are LGHNT and FRNRAP. Between the trimmed V and J ends, which lost 1 base and 0 bases, there was a span of 29 bases. The CDR3 loop is CASGLARVGALVGKSSTDTQYF. The CDR3 DNA is TGTGCTAGTGGTTTGGCTCGAGTAGGGGCCCTGGTTGGGAAGTCTAGCACAGATACGCAGTATTTT.